This TCR beta chain was observed in a study of blood T cell repertoires in COVID-19. Trimming removed 6 bases from V and 2 bases from J; junction bases left unmatched: 10. This CDR3 comprises 15 residues. CDR1 and CDR2 (germline): MNHEY, SVGEGT. In its sample, this clone was seen once. TCRdb's table, derived via immunoSEQ multiplex PCR, lists solely in-frame clones and lacks some. The repertoire includes approximately 190,000 clones, about four fifths of them detected once, and more than 3% sits in the top ten. Sequencing used PBMCs or T cells enriched from blood (not recorded which). The sequence derives from a woman aged 25 to 45 who had been exposed to COVID-19. The V call is TRBV6-2 or TRBV6-3, the J call TRBJ2-7, with 7 bases aligning to TRBD1. CDR3 nucleotides: TGTGCCAGCAGCCTGACTAAGACAGGGACCTACGAGCAGTACTTC. As protein: CASSLTKTGTYEQYF.